This paragraph reports one T cell receptor beta chain. Its target is unknown. TCRdb redid the calling of the RT-PCR reads with MiXCR, one entry per CDR3 protein. The sample records some 800,000 distinct CDR3 sequences, approximately 21% being singletons. This record comes from a study of response to subunit inactivated influenza vaccine. Findings of the study overall: The authors put forward the suggestion that each seasonal influenza vaccination may bring in only a limited number of new T cells.

Germline V gives CDR1 SQVTM, CDR2 ANQGSEA. The CDR3 consists of 14 residues. Trimming shortened V by 2 bases and J by 5 bases, and 12 bases separated the two germline ends. Source: PBMCs from blood, taken 5 to 6 days after vaccination. The chain joins TRBV29-1 to TRBJ2-2; D possibly corresponds to TRBD2 (5 bases). The receptor was derived from a man in his fifties or sixties who received an inactivated influenza vaccine. The CDR3 DNA sequence: TGCAGCGTTGAACTGCGGGTTTCAACCGGGGAGCTGTTTTTT. Translated: CSVELRVSTGELFF.